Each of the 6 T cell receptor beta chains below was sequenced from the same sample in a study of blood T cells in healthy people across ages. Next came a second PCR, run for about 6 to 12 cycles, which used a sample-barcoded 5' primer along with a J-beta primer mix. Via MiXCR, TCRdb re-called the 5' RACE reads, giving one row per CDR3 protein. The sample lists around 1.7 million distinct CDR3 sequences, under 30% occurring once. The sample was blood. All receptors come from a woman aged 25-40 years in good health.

This CDR3 reads CASRPVLGLATDTQYF. The CDR3 DNA is TGCGCCAGCAGACCCGTACTAGGTTTAGCAACAGATACGCAGTATTTT. The chain couples TRBV5-1 to TRBJ2-3, with D possibly TRBD2 on 5 matching bases. Per the germline V gene, CDR1 is SGHRS and CDR2 is YFSETQ. This CDR3 has 16 residues. V was pared by 5 bases and J by 3 bases, with 19 bases between. The variable domain in full, with the rest retrieved from reference TRBV5-1 and TRBJ2-3, is KAGVTQTPRYLIKTRGQQVTLSCSPISGHRSVSWYQQTPGQGLQFLFEYFSETQRNKGNFPGRFSGRQFSNSRSEMNVSTLELGDSALYLCASRPVLGLATDTQYFGPGTRLTVL.

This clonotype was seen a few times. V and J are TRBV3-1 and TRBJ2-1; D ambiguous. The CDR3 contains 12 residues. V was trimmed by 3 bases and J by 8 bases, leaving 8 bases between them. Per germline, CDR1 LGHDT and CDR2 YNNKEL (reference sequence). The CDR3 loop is CASSQVIHEQFF. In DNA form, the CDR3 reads TGTGCCAGCAGCCAGGTTATTCATGAGCAGTTCTTC.

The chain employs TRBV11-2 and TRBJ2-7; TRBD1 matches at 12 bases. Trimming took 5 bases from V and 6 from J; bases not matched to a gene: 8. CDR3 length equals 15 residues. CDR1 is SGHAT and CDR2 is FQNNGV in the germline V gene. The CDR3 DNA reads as TGTGCCAGCAGCAGACCGGGACAGGGGGCAAGCGAGCAGTACTTC. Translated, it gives CASSRPGQGASEQYF.

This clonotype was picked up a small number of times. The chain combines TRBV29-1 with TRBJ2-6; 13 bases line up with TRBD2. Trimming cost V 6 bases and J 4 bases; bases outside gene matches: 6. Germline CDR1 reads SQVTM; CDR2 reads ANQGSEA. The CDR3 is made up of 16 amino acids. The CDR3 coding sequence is TGCAGCGTCCTGGGACTAGCGGGATCAGGGGCCAACGTCCTGACTTTC. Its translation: CSVLGLAGSGANVLTF.

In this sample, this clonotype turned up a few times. The CDR3 spells CSARIGAGYGYTF. CDR3 nucleotides: TGCAGTGCCCGTATCGGGGCAGGTTATGGCTACACCTTC. The chain recombines TRBV20-1 with TRBJ1-2, with D possibly matching TRBD1 (5 bases). Looked up from germline, CDR1 is DFQATT and CDR2 is SNEGSKA (reference sequence). V was cut by 6 bases and J by 5 bases, with 16 bases left in between. CDR3 length: 13 residues.

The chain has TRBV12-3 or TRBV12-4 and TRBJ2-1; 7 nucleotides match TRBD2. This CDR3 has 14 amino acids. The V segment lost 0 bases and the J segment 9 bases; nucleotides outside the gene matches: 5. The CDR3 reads CASSLAGEGSEQFF. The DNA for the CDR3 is TGTGCCAGCAGTTTAGCGGGGGAGGGAAGTGAGCAGTTCTTC.